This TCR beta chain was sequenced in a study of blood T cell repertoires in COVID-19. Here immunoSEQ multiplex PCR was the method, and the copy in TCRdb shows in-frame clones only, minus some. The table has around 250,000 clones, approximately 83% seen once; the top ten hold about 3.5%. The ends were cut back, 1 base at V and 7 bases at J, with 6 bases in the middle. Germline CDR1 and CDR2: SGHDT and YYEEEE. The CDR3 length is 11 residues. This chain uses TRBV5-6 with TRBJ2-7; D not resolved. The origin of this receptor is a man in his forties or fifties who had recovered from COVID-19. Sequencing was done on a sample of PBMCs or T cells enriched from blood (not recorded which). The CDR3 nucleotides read TGTGCCAGCAGCTTGTCGAGGGAGCAGTACTTC. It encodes CASSLSREQYF.